This T cell receptor beta chain was obtained from a study of T cell responses to AZD1222 COVID-19 vaccine. Overall study findings and caveats: Clonal diversity was possibly underestimated, and the donors were mostly white British, with more females. Seropositivity was recorded at baseline in only a handful of AZD1222 recipients.

A remark on this clone: Its specificity is unknown.

With 5 bases removed from V and 5 bases from J, the gap between germline ends came to 13 bases. From germline, CDR1 is LNHNV and CDR2 YYDKDF (reference sequence). The length of the CDR3 is 14 residues. Method: immunoSEQ multiplex PCR; TCRdb's copy keeps in-frame clones and lacks some. The sample records 60,000 to 75,000 clones, approximately 83% being singletons. The sequence came from an adult who received the AZD1222 COVID-19 vaccine. The rearrangement links TRBV15 to TRBJ2-1; D tentatively fits TRBD1 or TRBD2 (5 bases each). Sequenced material: peripheral blood, taken 28 days after the second AZD1222 dose. The CDR3 DNA follows: TGTGCCACCAGCCGAGGGACCCATAACAATGAGCAGTTCTTC. Encoded protein: CATSRGTHNNEQFF.